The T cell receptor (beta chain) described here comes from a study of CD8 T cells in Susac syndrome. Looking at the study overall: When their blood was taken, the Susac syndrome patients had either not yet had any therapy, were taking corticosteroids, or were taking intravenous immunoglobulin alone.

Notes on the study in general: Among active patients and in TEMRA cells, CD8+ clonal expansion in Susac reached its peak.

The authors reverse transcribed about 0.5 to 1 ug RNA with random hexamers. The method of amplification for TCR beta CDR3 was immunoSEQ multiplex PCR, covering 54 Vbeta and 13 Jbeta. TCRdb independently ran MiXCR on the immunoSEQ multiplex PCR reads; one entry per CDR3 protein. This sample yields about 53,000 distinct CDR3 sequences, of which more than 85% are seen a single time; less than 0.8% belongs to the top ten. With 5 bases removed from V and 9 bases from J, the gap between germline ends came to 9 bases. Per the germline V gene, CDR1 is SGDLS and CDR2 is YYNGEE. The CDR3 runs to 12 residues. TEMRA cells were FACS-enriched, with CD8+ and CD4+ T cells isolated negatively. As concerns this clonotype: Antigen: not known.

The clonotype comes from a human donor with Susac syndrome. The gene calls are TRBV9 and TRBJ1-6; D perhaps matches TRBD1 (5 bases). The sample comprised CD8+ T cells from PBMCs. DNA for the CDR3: TGTGCCAGCAGGTCAGGGCTTTCACCCCTCCACTTT. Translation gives CASRSGLSPLHF. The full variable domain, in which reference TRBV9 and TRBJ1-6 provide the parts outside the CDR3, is DSGVTQTPKHLITATGQRVTLRCSPRSGDLSVYWYQQSLDQGLQFLIQYYNGEERAKGNILERFSAQQFPDLHSELNLSSLELGDSALYFCASRSGLSPLHFGNGTRLTVT.